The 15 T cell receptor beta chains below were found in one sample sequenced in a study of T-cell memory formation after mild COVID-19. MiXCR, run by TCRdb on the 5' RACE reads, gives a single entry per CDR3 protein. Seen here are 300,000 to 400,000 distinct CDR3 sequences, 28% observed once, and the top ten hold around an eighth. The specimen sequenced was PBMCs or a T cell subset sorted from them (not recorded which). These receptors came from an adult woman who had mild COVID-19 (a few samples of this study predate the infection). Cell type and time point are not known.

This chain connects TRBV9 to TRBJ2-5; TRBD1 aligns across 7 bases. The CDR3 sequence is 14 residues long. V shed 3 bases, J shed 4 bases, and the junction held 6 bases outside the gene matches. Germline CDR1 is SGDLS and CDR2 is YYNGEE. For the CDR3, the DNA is TGTGCCAGCAGCGCGACCGGGACAGTAGAGACCCAGTACTTC. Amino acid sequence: CASSATGTVETQYF.

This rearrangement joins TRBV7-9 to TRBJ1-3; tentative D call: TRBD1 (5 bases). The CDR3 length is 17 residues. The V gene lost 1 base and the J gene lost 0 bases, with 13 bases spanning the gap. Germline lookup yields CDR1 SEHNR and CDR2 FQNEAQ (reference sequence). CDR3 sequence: CASSLGRPGDSGNTIYF. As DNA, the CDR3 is TGTGCCAGCAGCTTAGGACGCCCGGGGGACTCTGGAAACACCATATATTTT.

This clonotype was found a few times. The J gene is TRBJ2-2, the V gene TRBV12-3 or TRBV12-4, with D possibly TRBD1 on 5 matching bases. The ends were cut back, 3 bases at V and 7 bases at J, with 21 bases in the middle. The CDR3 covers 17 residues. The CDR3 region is CASSFLLAGLIGGELFF. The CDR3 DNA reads TGTGCCAGCAGTTTTCTGTTGGCAGGGCTTATTGGCGGGGAGCTGTTTTTT.

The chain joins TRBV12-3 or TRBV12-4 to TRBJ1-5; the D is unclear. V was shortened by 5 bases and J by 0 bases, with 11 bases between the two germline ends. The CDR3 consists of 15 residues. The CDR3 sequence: CASSPGSSSNQPQHF. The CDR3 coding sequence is TGTGCCAGCAGTCCCGGGTCCAGTAGCAATCAGCCCCAGCATTTT.

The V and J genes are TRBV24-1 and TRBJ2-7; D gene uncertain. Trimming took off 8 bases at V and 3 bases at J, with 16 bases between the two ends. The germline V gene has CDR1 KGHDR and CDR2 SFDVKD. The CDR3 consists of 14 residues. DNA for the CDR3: TGTGCCACCAAGATCGGGCCAGGTGGCTACGAGCAGTACTTC. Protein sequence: CATKIGPGGYEQYF.

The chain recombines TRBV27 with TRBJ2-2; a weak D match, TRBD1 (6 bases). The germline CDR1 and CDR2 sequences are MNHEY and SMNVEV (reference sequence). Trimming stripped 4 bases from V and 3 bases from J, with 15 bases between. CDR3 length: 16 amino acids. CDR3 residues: CASSSHNEGDTGELFF. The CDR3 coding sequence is TGTGCCAGCAGTTCTCACAACGAGGGGGACACCGGGGAGCTGTTTTTT.

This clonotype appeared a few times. Here the CDR3 reads CASSLRTGGRTDTQYF. The DNA of the CDR3 is TGCGCCAGCAGCCTCAGGACAGGGGGCCGCACAGATACGCAGTATTTT. The chain joins TRBV5-1 to TRBJ2-3; 11 positions match TRBD1. The CDR3 is 16 amino acids. The ends lost 4 bases at V and 1 base at J; junction bases unmatched: 5. Per the germline V gene, CDR1 is SGHRS and CDR2 is YFSETQ. The full variable domain, completed using reference TRBV5-1 and TRBJ2-3, is KAGVTQTPRYLIKTRGQQVTLSCSPISGHRSVSWYQQTPGQGLQFLFEYFSETQRNKGNFPGRFSGRQFSNSRSEMNVSTLELGDSALYLCASSLRTGGRTDTQYFGPGTRLTVL.

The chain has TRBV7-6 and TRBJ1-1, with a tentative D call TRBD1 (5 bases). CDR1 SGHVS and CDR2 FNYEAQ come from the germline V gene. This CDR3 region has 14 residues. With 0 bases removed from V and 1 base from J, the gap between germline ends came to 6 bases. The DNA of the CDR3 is TGTGCCAGCAGCTTAGCGGGGCGGAACACTGAAGCTTTCTTT. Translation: CASSLAGRNTEAFF.

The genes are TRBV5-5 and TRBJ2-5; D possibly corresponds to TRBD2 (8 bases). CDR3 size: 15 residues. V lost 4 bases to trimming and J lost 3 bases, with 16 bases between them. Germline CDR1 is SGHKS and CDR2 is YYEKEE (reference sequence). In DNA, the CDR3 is TGTGCCAGCAGCCCGGGAGGGGGCAGGGAAGAGACCCAGTACTTC. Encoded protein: CASSPGGGREETQYF.

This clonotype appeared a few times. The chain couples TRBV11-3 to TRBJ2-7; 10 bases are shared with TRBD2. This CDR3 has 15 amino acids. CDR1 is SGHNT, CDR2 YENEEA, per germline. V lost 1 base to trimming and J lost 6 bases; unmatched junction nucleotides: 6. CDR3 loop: CASSLGSSGSFEQYF. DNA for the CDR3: TGTGCCAGCAGCTTAGGCTCTAGCGGGAGCTTCGAGCAGTACTTC.

CDR3 in DNA: TGCGCCAGCAGCTTGGGGCTAAGCGGGGGGGTGTATGAGCAGTTCTTC. As protein: CASSLGLSGGVYEQFF. The V gene is TRBV5-1, the J gene TRBJ2-1; 10 bases match TRBD2. V dropped 0 bases and J dropped 8; count of bases not matched to a gene: 8. The CDR3 contains 16 residues. Germline V lookup: CDR1 SGHRS, CDR2 YFSETQ. The variable domain in full, completed from reference TRBV5-1 and TRBJ2-1, reads KAGVTQTPRYLIKTRGQQVTLSCSPISGHRSVSWYQQTPGQGLQFLFEYFSETQRNKGNFPGRFSGRQFSNSRSEMNVSTLELGDSALYLCASSLGLSGGVYEQFFGPGTRLTVL.

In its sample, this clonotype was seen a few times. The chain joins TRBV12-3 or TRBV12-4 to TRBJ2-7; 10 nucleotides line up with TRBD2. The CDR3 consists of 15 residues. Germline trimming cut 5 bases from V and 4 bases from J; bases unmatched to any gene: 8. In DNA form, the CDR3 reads TGTGCCAGCAGTCTCCAGCGGGAGGGCATGTACGAGCAGTACTTC. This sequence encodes CASSLQREGMYEQYF.

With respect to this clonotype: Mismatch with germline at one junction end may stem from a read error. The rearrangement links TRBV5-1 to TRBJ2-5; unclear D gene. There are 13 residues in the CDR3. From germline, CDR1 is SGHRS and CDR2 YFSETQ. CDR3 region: CASSYLKTETKYF. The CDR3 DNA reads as TGCGCCAGCAGCTATCTAAAGACGGAGACCAAGTACTTC.

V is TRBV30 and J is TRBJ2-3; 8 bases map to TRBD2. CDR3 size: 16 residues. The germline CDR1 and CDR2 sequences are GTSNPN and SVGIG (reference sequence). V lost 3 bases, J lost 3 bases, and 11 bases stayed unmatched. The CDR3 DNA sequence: TGTGCCTGGAGCCAGAAAGAACTAGCGGTAACAGATACGCAGTATTTT. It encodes CAWSQKELAVTDTQYF.

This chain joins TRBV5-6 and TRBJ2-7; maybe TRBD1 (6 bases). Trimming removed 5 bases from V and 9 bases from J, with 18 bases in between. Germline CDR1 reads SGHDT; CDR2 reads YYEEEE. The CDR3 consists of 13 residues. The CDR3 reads CASRARDNFLQYF. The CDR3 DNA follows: TGTGCCAGCAGGGCCCGGGACAACTTCTTGCAGTACTTC.